These 25 T cell receptor beta chains came from one sample sequenced in a study of sequential checkpoint blockade in melanoma. Sample treatment: randomized to nivolumab then ipilimumab (arm A) or the reverse (arm B). Assay used: immunoSEQ multiplex PCR; TCRdb lists only in-frame clones, some missing. The sample lists approximately 23,000 clones, roughly 80% seen once, with around 26% in the top ten. The sequencing here drew on CD8+ T cells sorted from blood (inferred from file names), taken from a patient given nivolumab and ipilimumab in sequence. Source of these receptors: a human donor with melanoma.

The rearrangement links TRBV5-6 to TRBJ2-5; the match to TRBD2 covers 7 bases. Germline V gene sequence: CDR1 SGHDT, CDR2 YYEEEE. V lost 5 bases to trimming and J lost 3 bases; unmatched junction nucleotides: 4. This CDR3 has 13 residues. The CDR3 region has the DNA TGTGCCAGCAGTTGGGGAGGGGAAGAGACCCAGTACTTC. Encoded protein: CASSWGGEETQYF.

The V and J genes are TRBV4-3 and TRBJ1-1, with D maybe TRBD1 (6 bases). CDR3 size: 15 residues. Germline V gives CDR1 LGHNA, CDR2 YSLEER. V was clipped by 4 bases and J by 3 bases, with 15 bases between them. The CDR3 reads CASSPNREMDTEAFF. For the CDR3, the DNA is TGCGCCAGCAGCCCCAACAGGGAGATGGACACTGAAGCTTTCTTT.

This rearrangement joins TRBV7-9 to TRBJ2-5; 12 nucleotides line up with TRBD2. Matching the DNA end better, TRBJ2-7 makes the J call doubtful. CDR1 and CDR2 from the germline V gene are SEHNR and FQNEAQ (reference sequence). This CDR3 spans 14 amino acids. CDR3 in DNA: TGTGCCAGCACCCCCTGGACTAGCGGGATCGAGCAGTACTTC. Residues: CASTPWTSGIEQYF.

The gene calls are TRBV9 and TRBJ1-4, with unresolved D. V was trimmed by 3 bases and J by 0 bases, leaving 9 bases between them. Germline V gives CDR1 SGDLS, CDR2 YYNGEE. The CDR3 has 15 amino acids. The CDR3 loop is CASSAGETTNEKLFF. The CDR3 DNA follows: TGTGCCAGCAGCGCCGGGGAGACAACTAATGAAAAACTGTTTTTT.

The chain recombines TRBV7-2 with TRBJ1-2, with D possibly being TRBD1 (5 bases). Germline CDR1 reads SGHTA; CDR2 reads FQGNSA. V lost 3 bases, J lost 6 bases, and 11 bases lay in between. The CDR3 loop spans 13 amino acids. The CDR3 DNA sequence: TGTGCCAGCAGCTTCTTGGGGGGTGATGGCTACACCTTC. Translating it yields CASSFLGGDGYTF.

This chain links TRBV29-1 with TRBJ2-1, with TRBD2 matching 8 bases. The CDR3 has 13 amino acids. Unmatched junction bases numbered 3, after V lost 0 bases and J lost 8 bases. In germline, CDR1 is SQVTM, CDR2 ANQGSEA. The CDR3 sequence: CSVEDREGYEQFF. In nucleotides, the CDR3 is TGCAGCGTTGAAGATCGGGAGGGCTATGAGCAGTTCTTC.

This clone was seen a single time. The J gene is TRBJ2-3, the V gene TRBV5-1; no definite D call. Germline V gene sequence: CDR1 SGHRS, CDR2 YFSETQ. The ends were cut back, 3 bases at V and 0 bases at J, with 11 bases in the middle. There are 15 residues in the CDR3. The CDR3 loop is CASSSDTGSTDTQYF. CDR3 coding DNA: TGCGCCAGCAGCTCTGACACCGGTAGCACAGATACGCAGTATTTT.

This chain joins TRBV6-6 and TRBJ2-4; D is perhaps TRBD1 (6 bases). This CDR3 has 16 residues. Deletions cut 4 bases from V and 2 bases from J, with 15 bases between. Germline CDR1 and CDR2: MNHNY and SVGAGI (reference sequence). CDR3 nucleotides: TGTGCCAGCAGTTTGTGGGGGCCGAGCTCCAAAAACATTCAGTACTTC. Its protein is CASSLWGPSSKNIQYF.

The chain combines TRBV7-2 with TRBJ2-1, with D perhaps matching TRBD1 (5 bases). The CDR3 extends over 10 amino acids. Germline CDR1 is SGHTA and CDR2 is FQGNSA. Trimming removed 8 bases from V and 15 bases from J, with 14 bases in between. CDR3 loop: CASGQVGSFF. DNA for the CDR3: TGTGCCAGCGGACAAGTGGGGTCGTTCTTC.

This clone was counted only a few times. The CDR3 DNA reads TGTGCCAGCAGTGCAAGGGGACTGCAGAATAGCAATCAGCCCCAGCATTTT. Its translation: CASSARGLQNSNQPQHF. The chain recombines TRBV28 with TRBJ1-5; D possibly corresponds to TRBD1 (5 bases). V was pared by 5 bases and J by 0 bases, with 17 bases between. Germline values: CDR1 MDHEN, CDR2 SYDVKM. The CDR3 is 17 residues long.

V gene TRBV7-2 combines with J gene TRBJ1-2, with 9 bases aligning to TRBD1. Germline V gene lookup returns CDR1 SGHTA and CDR2 FQGNSA. V dropped 4 bases and J dropped 5; count of bases not matched to a gene: 8. CDR3 length: 15 residues. The CDR3 nucleotides are TGTGCCAGCAGCTATGACAGGGGGGTGGATTATGGCTACACCTTC. Translation: CASSYDRGVDYGYTF. Filled out from reference TRBV7-2 and TRBJ1-2, the complete variable domain reads GAGVSQSPSNKVTEKGKDVELRCDPISGHTALYWYRQSLGQGLEFLIYFQGNSAPDKSGLPSDRFSAERTGGSVSTLTIQRTQQEDSAVYLCASSYDRGVDYGYTFGSGTRLTVV.

The genes are TRBV27 and TRBJ1-6; TRBD1 aligns across 10 bases. From germline, CDR1 is MNHEY and CDR2 SMNVEV (reference sequence). This CDR3 region has 14 residues. Trimming removed 5 bases from V and 7 bases from J; junction bases left unmatched: 2. This CDR3 is CASSPTGGNSPLHF. The CDR3 DNA reads TGTGCCAGCAGTCCGACAGGGGGCAATTCACCCCTCCACTTT.

The chain has TRBV9 and TRBJ2-7; 8 bases line up with TRBD1. V dropped 5 bases and J dropped 3; count of bases not matched to a gene: 7. The CDR3 contains 14 residues. Germline-derived CDR1 and CDR2 are SGDLS and YYNGEE. CDR3 in DNA: TGTGCCAGCAGTCAGGGGGCCGAGATCTACGAGCAGTACTTC. Encoded protein: CASSQGAEIYEQYF.

V usage is TRBV27 and J usage is TRBJ2-5, with a tentative D call TRBD2 (5 bases). The J call may be faulty, since TRBJ2-7 better matches the DNA end. Germline V gene sequence: CDR1 MNHEY, CDR2 SMNVEV (reference sequence). The CDR3 runs 14 residues. CDR3 coding DNA: TGTGCCAGCAGTTTATCGAGCGGCAAATACGAGCAGTACTTC. It translates to CASSLSSGKYEQYF.

The gene calls are TRBV11-2 and TRBJ2-5; D is perhaps TRBD2 (6 bases). The ends were cut back, 3 bases at V and 5 bases at J, with 13 bases in the middle. CDR3 length: 14 amino acids. The germline gives CDR1 SGHAT, CDR2 FQNNGV. The DNA for the CDR3 is TGTGCCAGCAGCTTCGGGACTTTAATGGAGACCCAGTACTTC. This encodes CASSFGTLMETQYF.

V usage is TRBV7-8 and J usage is TRBJ2-5, with 9 bases matching TRBD1. CDR1 is SGHVS and CDR2 is FQNEAQ in the germline V gene. This CDR3 comprises 13 residues. J gave up 7 bases and V 3 bases, and 3 bases lay outside the gene matches. CDR3 residues: CASSLDRGGTQYF. CDR3 DNA: TGTGCCAGCAGCTTGGACAGGGGCGGGACCCAGTACTTC.

This clone was seen only once. V usage is TRBV9 and J usage is TRBJ2-1, with 8 bases fitting TRBD1. CDR1 SGDLS and CDR2 YYNGEE come from the germline V gene. The V gene end was trimmed by 1 base and the J gene end by 0 bases; junction bases not matched to a gene: 3. The CDR3 has 16 residues. In DNA, the CDR3 is TGTGCCAGCAGCGTAACACAGGGGGGCTCCTACAATGAGCAGTTCTTC. Translated: CASSVTQGGSYNEQFF.

J is TRBJ2-7 and V is TRBV7-8; no reliable D call. This CDR3 has 15 amino acids. Trimming took 5 bases from V and 0 from J, leaving 14 bases between them. Germline CDR1 SGHVS, CDR2 FQNEAQ. CDR3 sequence reads: CASSERARSSYEQYF. CDR3 DNA sequence: TGTGCCAGCAGCGAACGAGCGAGGAGCTCCTACGAGCAGTACTTC.

The chain couples TRBV28 to TRBJ1-2; 9 positions agree with TRBD1. The germline V gene encodes CDR1 MDHEN and CDR2 SYDVKM. The CDR3 covers 17 residues. V was pared by 5 bases and J by 0 bases, with 10 bases of the junction left unmatched. CDR3 in DNA: TGTGCCAGCAGTCCTTGGGACAGGGCGTTAGCTAACTATGGCTACACCTTC. It specifies CASSPWDRALANYGYTF.

This clone was observed a few times. The rearrangement joins TRBV2 to TRBJ1-5; unclear D gene. V was trimmed by 6 bases and J by 0 bases, leaving 12 bases between them. The CDR3 has 15 amino acids. CDR1 SNHLY and CDR2 FYNNEI come from the germline V gene. Here the CDR3 reads CASRIQQNSNQPQHF. The CDR3 DNA reads as TGTGCCAGCAGAATACAACAAAATAGCAATCAGCCCCAGCATTTT. The whole variable domain, filled in from reference TRBV2 and TRBJ1-5, reads EPEVTQTPSHQVTQMGQEVILRCVPISNHLYFYWYRQILGQKVEFLVSFYNNEISEKSEIFDDQFSVERPDGSNFTLKIRSTKLEDSAMYFCASRIQQNSNQPQHFGDGTRLSIL.

The chain recombines TRBV4-3 with TRBJ1-2; 7 nucleotides line up with TRBD1. Per the germline V gene, CDR1 is LGHNA and CDR2 is YSLEER. The CDR3 totals 13 residues. The V and J ends lost 4 bases and 2 bases, in that order; junction bases with no gene match: 1. The CDR3 loop is CASSPGQNYGYTF. The CDR3 DNA sequence: TGCGCCAGCAGCCCGGGACAGAACTATGGCTACACCTTC.

This clone was counted between two and nine times. This chain joins TRBV12-1 and TRBJ2-7; TRBD1 is the table's D call and was not checked against the DNA. TRBV12-1 is a known pseudogene. This CDR3 comprises 11 residues. This CDR3 reads CASSHSYEQYF. In DNA, the CDR3 is TGTGCCAGCAGCCACTCCTACGAGCAGTACTTC.

This sequence joins TRBV5-8 and TRBJ2-1; D is unresolved. CDR3 length: 15 amino acids. Germline CDR1 and CDR2: SGHTS and YDEGEE. The V end was cut by 0 bases, the J end by 2 bases, with 9 bases between. The CDR3 is CASSLDTGTYNEQFF. As DNA, the CDR3 is TGTGCCAGCAGCTTGGATACGGGTACCTACAATGAGCAGTTCTTC.

The chain recombines TRBV5-4 with TRBJ2-2, with a possible D match to TRBD2 (6 bases). The CDR3 has 15 amino acids. Germline CDR1 SGHNT, CDR2 YYREEE (reference sequence). The V and J ends lost 1 base and 5 bases respectively, with 12 bases between them. The CDR3 nucleotides are TGTGCCAGCAGCTTGACCGGACTATTTACCGGGGAGCTGTTTTTT. The encoded protein is CASSLTGLFTGELFF.

This clone occurred a few times. The chain combines TRBV10-3 with TRBJ2-1; TRBD2 is a possible D gene (6 bases). CDR1 and CDR2 (germline): ENHRY, SYGVKD. The CDR3 extends over 18 amino acids. V dropped 0 bases and J dropped 2 bases, with 17 bases sitting between them. The CDR3 coding sequence is TGTGCCATCAGTGAGTCACCCCCCAGGGAGGCCCCCTACAATGAGCAGTTCTTC. Amino acid sequence: CAISESPPREAPYNEQFF.